This T cell receptor (beta chain) was found in a study of blood T cell repertoires in COVID-19. Study background: Samples taken during acute and convalescent COVID-19 were collected in the United States, Italy and Spain. PBMCs, B-cell-depleted T cells, or T cells provided the cDNA or gDNA that made up the material.

Trimming left V 3 bases short and J 4 bases short, with 12 bases between. The length of the CDR3 is 14 residues. Germline values: CDR1 SNHLY, CDR2 FYNNEI. As handled by the study authors: It was from reference gene primer amplification that nucleated cell counts were estimated. Sequenced by immunoSEQ multiplex PCR; TCRdb stores in-frame clones only, minus some. The V and J calls and clone size come from that table; D and trimming were worked out from the DNA. The sample shows roughly 60,000 clones, 70% to 90% of them seen only once. This sequence originates from an elderly man with acute or convalescent COVID-19. Sequencing was performed on peripheral blood. The V call is TRBV2, the J call TRBJ1-1; D perhaps matches TRBD1 (6 bases). CDR3 nucleotide sequence: TGTGCCAGCAGTGACCAGGGGCTCGGCACTGAAGCTTTCTTT. This codes for CASSDQGLGTEAFF. Full variable domain (remainder filled in from reference TRBV2 and TRBJ1-1): EPEVTQTPSHQVTQMGQEVILRCVPISNHLYFYWYRQILGQKVEFLVSFYNNEISEKSEIFDDQFSVERPDGSNFTLKIRSTKLEDSAMYFCASSDQGLGTEAFFGQGTRLTVV.